Each of the 10 T cell receptor beta chains below was sequenced from the same sample in a study of intratumoral heterogeneity in liver cancer. Multiple geographically separated regions of the hepatocellular carcinoma nodule were sampled separately. Profiled with immunoSEQ multiplex PCR; TCRdb holds only in-frame clones, not every one. The table lists approximately 6,600 clones, about three fifths of them singletons. Specimen: tumor tissue, collected before any cancer treatment. These receptors were collected from a man in his 70s with hepatocellular carcinoma.

The CDR3 loop reads CASRGPGAYEQYV. The CDR3 DNA follows: TGTGCCAGCAGGGGGCCGGGGGCCTACGAGCAGTACGTC. The gene calls are TRBV28 and TRBJ2-7; perhaps TRBD2 as D (6 bases). Looked up from germline, CDR1 is MDHEN and CDR2 is SYDVKM. The CDR3 consists of 13 residues. Trimming cost V 6 bases and J 2 bases, with 11 bases left between them.

The rearrangement uses TRBV10-3 and TRBJ1-1; TRBD1 might be the D (6 bases). The CDR3 spans 13 residues. The V gene's germline CDR1 is ENHRY and CDR2 SYGVKD. Trimming removed 7 bases from V and 8 bases from J, with 17 bases in between. In nucleotides, the CDR3 is TGTGCCATCACCGAAGACAGGAGATTGGAAGCTTTCTTT. Translation: CAITEDRRLEAFF.

The chain links TRBV5-1 to TRBJ2-7; no firm D call. The CDR3 is 15 amino acids. CDR1 is SGHRS and CDR2 is YFSETQ in the germline V gene. V gave up 2 bases and J gave up 0 bases, with 12 bases separating them. The CDR3 loop reads CASSFLDRTSYEQYF. The CDR3 bases are TGCGCCAGCAGCTTTCTAGACCGTACCTCCTACGAGCAGTACTTC.

The chain links TRBV9 to TRBJ2-3, with 10 bases fitting TRBD1. The CDR3 runs 15 residues. Looked up from germline, CDR1 is SGDLS and CDR2 is YYNGEE. V lost 0 bases, J lost 6 bases, and 4 bases stayed unmatched. The CDR3 DNA reads as TGTGCCAGCAGCGTAGAGACAGGGGGCTTCGATACGCAGTATTTT. Its translation is CASSVETGGFDTQYF. The complete variable domain, with remaining parts taken from reference TRBV9 and TRBJ2-3, reads DSGVTQTPKHLITATGQRVTLRCSPRSGDLSVYWYQQSLDQGLQFLIQYYNGEERAKGNILERFSAQQFPDLHSELNLSSLELGDSALYFCASSVETGGFDTQYFGPGTRLTVL.

V and J are TRBV10-2 and TRBJ1-1; 9 nucleotides align to TRBD1. J lost 5 bases, V lost 8 bases, and 6 bases had no gene match. The CDR3 runs 13 residues. Germline V lookup: CDR1 WSHSY, CDR2 SAAADI. The CDR3 DNA follows: TGCGCCAGCCGGGACAGGGTAGGGACTGAAGCTTTCTTT. Amino acids: CASRDRVGTEAFF.

This chain joins TRBV6-1 and TRBJ1-1, with no clear D. The CDR3 is 13 amino acids. Germline CDR1 reads MNHNS; CDR2 reads SASEGT. Trimming took 6 bases from V and 6 from J, leaving 14 bases between them. The CDR3 spells CASRPDAWAEAFF. The CDR3 bases are TGTGCCAGCAGACCCGACGCGTGGGCTGAAGCTTTCTTT.

This chain connects TRBV7-9 to TRBJ1-6, with TRBD1 matching 9 bases. The CDR3 has 17 residues. V lost 0 bases to trimming and J lost 8 bases; unmatched junction nucleotides: 8. Germline loops: CDR1 SEHNR, CDR2 FQNEAQ (reference sequence). CDR3 region: CASSLAQGTGIYSPLHF. The CDR3 DNA reads as TGTGCCAGCAGCTTAGCTCAGGGGACAGGGATTTATTCACCCCTCCACTTT.

V usage is TRBV7-8 and J usage is TRBJ1-1; maybe TRBD1 (5 bases). The V gene lost 2 bases and the J gene lost 1 base, with 11 bases spanning the gap. CDR1 and CDR2 from the germline V gene are SGHVS and FQNEAQ. The CDR3 spans 15 residues. The CDR3 is CASSLRAGRNTEAFF. In nucleotides, the CDR3 is TGTGCCAGCAGCTTAAGGGCAGGGAGGAACACTGAAGCTTTCTTT.

On this clone itself: The sample carries other DNA sequences with the same CDR3. V and J are TRBV4-3 and TRBJ1-4; possible D gene TRBD1, 5 bases. V lost 3 bases, J lost 3 bases, and 11 bases lay in between. CDR1 and CDR2 (germline): LGHNA, YSLEER. The CDR3 extends over 15 amino acids. The CDR3 protein is CASSQGGGANEKLFF. CDR3 nucleotides: TGCGCCAGCAGCCAGGGGGGGGGAGCTAATGAAAAACTGTTTTTT.

V is TRBV10-3 and J is TRBJ1-1, with 9 positions matching TRBD1. This CDR3 comprises 14 residues. CDR1 is ENHRY and CDR2 is SYGVKD in the germline V gene. The V and J ends lost 4 bases and 2 bases, in that order; junction bases with no gene match: 2. As DNA, the CDR3 is TGTGCCATCAGTGTTACAGGGGGCAACACTGAAGCTTTCTTT. Translated, it gives CAISVTGGNTEAFF.